This T cell receptor beta chain was identified in a study of T cell changes during pregnancy in multiple sclerosis. The protocol was immunoSEQ multiplex PCR, while the TCRdb copy is restricted to in-frame clones and leaves out a portion. Of 58,000 or so clones detected, about 88% appear once; the ten largest clones hold 0.38%. Germline CDR1 is MNHNS and CDR2 is SASEGT. Trimming removed 4 bases from V and 2 bases from J, with 11 bases in between. The CDR3 is 14 amino acids. The starting material was CD4+ T cells from peripheral blood mononuclear cells, obtained in the third trimester of pregnancy. The receptor's source is a female donor with multiple sclerosis, enrolled in a pregnancy study. The chain employs TRBV6-1 and TRBJ1-2, with D unresolved. The CDR3 DNA follows: TGTGCCAGCAGTGGTCGGCAGGCCAACTATGGCTACACCTTC. Translated: CASSGRQANYGYTF.